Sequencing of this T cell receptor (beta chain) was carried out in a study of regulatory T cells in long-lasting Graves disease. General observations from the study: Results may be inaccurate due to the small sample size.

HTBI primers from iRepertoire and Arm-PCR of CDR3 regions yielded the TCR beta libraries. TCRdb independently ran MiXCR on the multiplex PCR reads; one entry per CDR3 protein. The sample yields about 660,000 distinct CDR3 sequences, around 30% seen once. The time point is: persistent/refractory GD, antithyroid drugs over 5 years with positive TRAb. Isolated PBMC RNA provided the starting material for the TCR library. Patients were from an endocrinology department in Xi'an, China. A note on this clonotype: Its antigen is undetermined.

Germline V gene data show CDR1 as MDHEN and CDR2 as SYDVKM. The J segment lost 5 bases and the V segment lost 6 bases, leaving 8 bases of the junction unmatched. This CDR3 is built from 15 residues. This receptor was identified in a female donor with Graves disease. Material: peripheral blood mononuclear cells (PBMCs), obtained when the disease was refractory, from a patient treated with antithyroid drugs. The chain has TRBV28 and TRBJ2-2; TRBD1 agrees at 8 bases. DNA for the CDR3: TGTGCCAGCAGGAGCCAGGGGGCGCATACCGGGGAGCTGTTTTTT. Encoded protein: CASRSQGAHTGELFF. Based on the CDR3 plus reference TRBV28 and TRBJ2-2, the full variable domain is DVKVTQSSRYLVKRTGEKVFLECVQDMDHENMFWYRQDPGLGLRLIYFSYDVKMKEKGDIPEGYSVSREKKERFSLILESASTNQTSMYLCASRSQGAHTGELFFGEGSRLTVL.